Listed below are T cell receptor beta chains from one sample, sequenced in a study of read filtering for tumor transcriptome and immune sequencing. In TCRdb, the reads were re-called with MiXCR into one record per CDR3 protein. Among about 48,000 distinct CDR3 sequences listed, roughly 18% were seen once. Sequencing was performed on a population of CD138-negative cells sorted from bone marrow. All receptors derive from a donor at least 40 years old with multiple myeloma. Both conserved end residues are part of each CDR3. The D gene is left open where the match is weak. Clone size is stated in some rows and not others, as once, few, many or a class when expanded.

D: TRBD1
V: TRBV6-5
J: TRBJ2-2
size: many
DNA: TGTGCCAGCAGGAACGGACAGGGAAGCACCGGGGAGCTGTTTTTT
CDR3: CASRNGQGSTGELFF

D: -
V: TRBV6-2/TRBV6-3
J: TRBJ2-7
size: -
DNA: TGTGCCAGCAGTTACTTACAGGGCGCCTACGAGCAGTACTTC
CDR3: CASSYLQGAYEQYF

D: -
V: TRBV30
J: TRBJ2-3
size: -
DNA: TGTGCCTGGAGTGGTCATGGCACAGATACGCAGTATTTT
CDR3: CAWSGHGTDTQYF

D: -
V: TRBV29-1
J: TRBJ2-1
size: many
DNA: TGCAGCGTTGAAGGAGGGGGAAATGAGCAGTTCTTC
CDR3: CSVEGGGNEQFF

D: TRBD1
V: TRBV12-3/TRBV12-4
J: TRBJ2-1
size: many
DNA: TGTGCCAGCAGTTGGAGGACAGGGAATGAGCAGTTCTTC
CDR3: CASSWRTGNEQFF

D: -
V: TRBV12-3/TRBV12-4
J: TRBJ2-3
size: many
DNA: TGTGCCAGCAGTTCCCCGACTGGTACGACAGATACGCAGTATTTT
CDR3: CASSSPTGTTDTQYF

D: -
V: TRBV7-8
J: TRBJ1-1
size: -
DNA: TGTGCCAGCAGCTTGGGTGTAGGGGGGCAAGGTGAAGCTTTCTTT
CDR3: CASSLGVGGQGEAFF

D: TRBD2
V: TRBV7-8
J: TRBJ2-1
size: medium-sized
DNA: TGTGCCAGCAGCTCCCCTACTCTTCCTAGCGGTCATGAGCAGTTCTTC
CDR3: CASSSPTLPSGHEQFF

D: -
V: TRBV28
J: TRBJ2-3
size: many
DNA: TGTGCCAGCAGTTTCTCGGCGGGTAGGACAGATACGCAGTATTTT
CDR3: CASSFSAGRTDTQYF

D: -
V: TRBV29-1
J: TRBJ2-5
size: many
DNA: TGCAGCGCCGAGCTCATCGGGGACCCAGAGACCCAGTACTTC
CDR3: CSAELIGDPETQYF

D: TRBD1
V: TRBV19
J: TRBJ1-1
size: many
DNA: TGTGCCAGTAGTATAAGGACAGGGGGAGGGTCTGAAGCTTTCTTT
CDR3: CASSIRTGGGSEAFF

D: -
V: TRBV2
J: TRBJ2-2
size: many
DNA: TGTGCCAGCAGCTCGGCCCTAACCACCGGGGAGCTGTTTTTT
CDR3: CASSSALTTGELFF

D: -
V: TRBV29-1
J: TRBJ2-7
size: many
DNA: TGCAGCGTAGAACGGGGAGGTGAGCAGTACTTC
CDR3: CSVERGGEQYF

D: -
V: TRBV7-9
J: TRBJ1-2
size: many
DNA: TGTGCCAGCAGCATTGGACAATCCTATGGCTACACCTTC
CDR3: CASSIGQSYGYTF

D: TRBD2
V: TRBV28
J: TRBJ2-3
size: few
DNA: TGTGCCAGCAGTTTAGGCGGGAGGGCGACAGATACGCAGTATTTT
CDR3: CASSLGGRATDTQYF

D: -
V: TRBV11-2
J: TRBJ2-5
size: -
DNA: TGTGCCAGCAACAGTGGGGGCACATGGACCCAGTACTTC
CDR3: CASNSGGTWTQYF

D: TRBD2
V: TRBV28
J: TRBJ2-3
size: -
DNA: TGTGCCAGCAGCGCAGCGGGAGATAACGCAGATACGCAGTATTTT
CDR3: CASSAAGDNADTQYF

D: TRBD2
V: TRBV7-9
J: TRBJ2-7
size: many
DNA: TGTGCCAGCGGGAGGGGCTCCTACGAGCAGTACTTC
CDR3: CASGRGSYEQYF

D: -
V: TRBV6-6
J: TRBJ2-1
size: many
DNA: TGTGCCAGCATCCAGGGGGGGAGCTCCTACAATGAGCAGTTCTTC
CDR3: CASIQGGSSYNEQFF

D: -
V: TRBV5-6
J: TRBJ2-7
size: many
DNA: TGTGCCAGCAGCTTGAACGGCGGCTCGGGGGACGAGCAGTACTTC
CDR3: CASSLNGGSGDEQYF

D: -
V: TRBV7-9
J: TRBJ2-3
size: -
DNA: TGTGCCAGCAGCCATCGGGGCGAAACAGATACGCAGTATTTT
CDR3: CASSHRGETDTQYF

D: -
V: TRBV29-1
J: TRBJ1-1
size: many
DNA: TGCAGCGTTGAAGATCAGGCAGGGGACGGAGCTTTCTTT
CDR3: CSVEDQAGDGAFF

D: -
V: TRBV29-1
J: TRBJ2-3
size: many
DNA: TGCAGCGGAGATCCAATGGGTATAGATACGCAGTATTTT
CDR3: CSGDPMGIDTQYF

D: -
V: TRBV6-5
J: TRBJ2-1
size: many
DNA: TGTGCCAGCAGTTACTATTCCGGCCACTCCTACAATGAGCAGTTCTTC
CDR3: CASSYYSGHSYNEQFF

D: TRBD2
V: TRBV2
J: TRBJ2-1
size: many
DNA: TGTGCCAGCAGTGCTGGACTAGCACGCGAGCAGTTCTTC
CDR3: CASSAGLAREQFF

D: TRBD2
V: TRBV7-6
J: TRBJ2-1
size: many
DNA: TGTGCCAGCAGCTTAGTTAGCGGGAAGGCTGAGCAGTTCTTC
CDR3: CASSLVSGKAEQFF

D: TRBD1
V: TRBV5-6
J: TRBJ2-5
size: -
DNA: TGTGCCAGCAGCTCCGGGACAGGATATCCAGGGACCCAGTACTTC
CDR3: CASSSGTGYPGTQYF

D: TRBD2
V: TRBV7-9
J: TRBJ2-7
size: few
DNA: TGTGCCAGCAGCCCCAGACTAGCGGGAGGGCCAGGGGAGCAGTACTTC
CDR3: CASSPRLAGGPGEQYF

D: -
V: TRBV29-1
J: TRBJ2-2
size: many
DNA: TGCAGCGTCCGGAGTGCCGGGGAGCTGTTTTTT
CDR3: CSVRSAGELFF

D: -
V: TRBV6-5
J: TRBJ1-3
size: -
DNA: TGTGCCAGCAGTTACGGGTGGGGGAGCTCTGGAAACACCATATATTTT
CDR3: CASSYGWGSSGNTIYF

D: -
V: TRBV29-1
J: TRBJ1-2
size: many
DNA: TGCAGCGTTGAAGGGGGATCTGGCTATGGCTACACCTTC
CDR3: CSVEGGSGYGYTF

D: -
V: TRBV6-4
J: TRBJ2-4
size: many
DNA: TGTGCCAGCATGCGAGGGGGGGCCAAAAACATTCAGTACTTC
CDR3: CASMRGGAKNIQYF

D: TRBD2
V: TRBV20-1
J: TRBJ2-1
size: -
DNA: TGCAGTGCAGGGGTCTATGGGACTAGCAAAGACAATCAGCAGTTCTTC
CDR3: CSAGVYGTSKDNQQFF

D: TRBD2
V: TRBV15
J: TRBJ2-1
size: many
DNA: TGTGCCACCAGCAGAGATAAAAAGCCTAGCGGGAGCGTAATAATCAACAATGAGCAGTTCTTC
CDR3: CATSRDKKPSGSVIINNEQFF

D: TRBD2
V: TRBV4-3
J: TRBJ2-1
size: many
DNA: TGCGCCAGCAGCCAAGCCGGGACTAGGAGTCTGGTTGAGCAGTTCTTC
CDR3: CASSQAGTRSLVEQFF

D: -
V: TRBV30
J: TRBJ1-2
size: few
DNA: TGTGCCTGGAGTGACGAGAGGGGGACCTATGGCTACACCTTC
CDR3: CAWSDERGTYGYTF

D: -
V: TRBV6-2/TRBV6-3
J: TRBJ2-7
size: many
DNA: TGTGCCAGCAGTTACTCTTCAGTAGGGATCACCTACGAGCAGTACTTC
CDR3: CASSYSSVGITYEQYF

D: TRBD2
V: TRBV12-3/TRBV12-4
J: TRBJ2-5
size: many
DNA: TGTGCCAGCAGTGTTACTAGCGGGAGGGCCGAGACCCAGTACTTC
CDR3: CASSVTSGRAETQYF

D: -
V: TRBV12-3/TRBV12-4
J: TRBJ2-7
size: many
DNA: TGTGCCAGCACCAGATTAACAGCATCCCACGAGCAGTACTTC
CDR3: CASTRLTASHEQYF

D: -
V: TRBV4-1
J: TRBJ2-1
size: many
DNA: TGCGCCAGCAGCCAAGAGGTGGGGAGTTTCTACAATGAGCAGTTCTTC
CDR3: CASSQEVGSFYNEQFF

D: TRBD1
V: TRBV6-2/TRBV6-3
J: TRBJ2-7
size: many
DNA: TGTGCCAGCAAACGGGACAGGGTCTACGAGCAGTACTTC
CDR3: CASKRDRVYEQYF

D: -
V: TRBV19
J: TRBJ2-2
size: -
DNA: TGTGCCAGTATCAAAAGAGGAATGAACACCGGGGAGCTGTTTTTT
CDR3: CASIKRGMNTGELFF

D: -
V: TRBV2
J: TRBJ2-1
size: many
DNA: TGTGCCAGCAGTCCCGGGACAACCTACAATGAGCAGTTCTTC
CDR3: CASSPGTTYNEQFF

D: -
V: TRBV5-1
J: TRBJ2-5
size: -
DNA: TGCGCCAGCAGCCCCGGGACACGCCAAGAGACCCAGTACTTC
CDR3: CASSPGTRQETQYF

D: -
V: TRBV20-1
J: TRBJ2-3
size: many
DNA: TGCAGTGCACAAAAACAGGGACTCACAGATACGCAGTATTTT
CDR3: CSAQKQGLTDTQYF

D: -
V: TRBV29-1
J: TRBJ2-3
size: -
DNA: TGCAGCGTTGTACAGGCTGACGTAGTAACGCAGTATTTT
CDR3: CSVVQADVVTQYF

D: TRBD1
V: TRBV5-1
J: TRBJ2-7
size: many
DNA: TGCGCCAGCAGTCAATCGGGACAGCTCTACGAGCAGTACTTC
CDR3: CASSQSGQLYEQYF